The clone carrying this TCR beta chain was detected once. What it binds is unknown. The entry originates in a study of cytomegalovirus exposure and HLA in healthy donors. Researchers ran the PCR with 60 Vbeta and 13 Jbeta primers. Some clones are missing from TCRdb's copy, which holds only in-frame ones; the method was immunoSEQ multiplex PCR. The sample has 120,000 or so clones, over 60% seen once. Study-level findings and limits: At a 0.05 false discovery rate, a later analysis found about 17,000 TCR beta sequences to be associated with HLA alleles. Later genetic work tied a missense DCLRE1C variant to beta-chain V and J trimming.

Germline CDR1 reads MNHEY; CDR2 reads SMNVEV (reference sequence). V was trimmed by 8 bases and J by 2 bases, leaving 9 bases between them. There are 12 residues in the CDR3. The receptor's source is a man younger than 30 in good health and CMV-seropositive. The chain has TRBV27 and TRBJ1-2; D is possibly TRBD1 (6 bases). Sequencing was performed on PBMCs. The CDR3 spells CASADRNYGYTF. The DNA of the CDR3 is TGTGCCAGCGCTGACAGGAACTATGGCTACACCTTC.